The 21 T cell receptor beta chains presented below share a single source sample, sequenced in a study of naive and memory T cell subsets. The library had UMIs added by 3' ligation of an oligonucleotide to TCR cDNA. The SP2 primer and nested alpha and beta constant region primers amplified ligated cDNA in four rounds. TCRdb fed the 5' RACE reads into MiXCR, producing one record per CDR3 protein. The sample has 45,000 to 55,000 distinct CDR3 sequences, 4% to 5% seen once. Every receptor here comes from a female donor in good health.

The chain carries TRBV2 and TRBJ2-2; D unclear. There are 13 residues in the CDR3. Germline CDR1 is SNHLY and CDR2 is FYNNEI. V lost 7 bases, J lost 2 bases, and 8 bases lay in between. The CDR3 spells CASKPVNTGELFF. The CDR3, as DNA: TGTGCCAGCAAACCGGTAAACACCGGGGAGCTGTTTTTT.

This clonotype showed up many times. The gene calls are TRBV12-3 or TRBV12-4 and TRBJ1-1; D is possibly TRBD1 (6 bases). CDR3 size: 13 residues. With 11 bases removed from V and 1 base from J, the gap between germline ends came to 14 bases. CDR3 region: CAVQGQQNTEAFF. The CDR3 coding sequence is TGTGCCGTTCAGGGGCAGCAGAACACTGAAGCTTTCTTT.

This clonotype was counted ten times or more. This chain joins TRBV7-9 and TRBJ1-2; TRBD1 agrees at 8 bases. J gave up 1 base and V 5 bases, and 12 bases lay outside the gene matches. This CDR3 is 17 amino acids long. CDR1 is SEHNR and CDR2 is FQNEAQ in the germline V gene (reference sequence). CDR3 coding DNA: TGTGCCAGCAGCCAAATGACAGGGGATTTGGTTAACTATGGCTACACCTTC. Encoded protein: CASSQMTGDLVNYGYTF.

This clonotype was detected a few times. The J gene is TRBJ2-5, the V gene TRBV5-1, with unresolved D. The V end lost 0 bases, the J end lost 5 bases, and 17 bases lay between the germline ends. CDR3 length: 16 amino acids. Germline CDR1 reads SGHRS; CDR2 reads YFSETQ. The CDR3: CASSLAGSSTPETQYF. CDR3 coding DNA: TGCGCCAGCAGCTTGGCCGGCTCTTCTACTCCTGAGACCCAGTACTTC.

In its sample, this clonotype was seen many times. The chain recombines TRBV20-1 with TRBJ2-7, with TRBD2 matching over 8 bases. The germline V gene has CDR1 DFQATT and CDR2 SNEGSKA (reference sequence). The CDR3 covers 17 residues. Losses at the gene ends were 5 bases for V and 4 bases for J; bases not matched to a gene: 19. CDR3 residues: CSALPLSTFAGGYEQYF. The CDR3 DNA sequence: TGCAGTGCTCTCCCCCTCTCGACTTTCGCGGGGGGTTACGAGCAGTACTTC.

This clonotype was found many times. The chain carries TRBV29-1 and TRBJ2-1; tentative D call: TRBD1 (5 bases). V was pared by 4 bases and J by 0 bases, with 7 bases between. The CDR3 runs to 13 residues. The germline gives CDR1 SQVTM, CDR2 ANQGSEA. CDR3 protein: CSVARVSYNEQFF. The CDR3 DNA follows: TGCAGCGTTGCCAGGGTCTCCTACAATGAGCAGTTCTTC.

This clonotype was seen at least ten times. V is TRBV5-1 and J is TRBJ2-5; 11 bases agree with TRBD2. Trimming at V came to 0 bases and at J to 5 bases, leaving 0 bases not matched to a gene. The CDR3 consists of 14 residues. Looked up from germline, CDR1 is SGHRS and CDR2 is YFSETQ. CDR3 coding DNA: TGCGCCAGCAGCTTGGGGACTAGCGGGGAGACCCAGTACTTC. Protein product: CASSLGTSGETQYF.

Ten or more counts support this clonotype. The genes are TRBV27 and TRBJ1-2; 8 bases map to TRBD1. J gave up 4 bases and V 5 bases, and 6 bases lay outside the gene matches. The CDR3 has 14 residues. Per germline, CDR1 MNHEY and CDR2 SMNVEV (reference sequence). The CDR3 region has the DNA TGTGCCAGCAGTCGGACAGGGATGGGCTATGGCTACACCTTC. It specifies CASSRTGMGYGYTF.

This clonotype has a count of ten or more. The junction departs from germline at one end; a sequencing error may be responsible. The rearrangement links TRBV20-1 to TRBJ1-2; maybe TRBD1 (5 bases). Germline CDR1 is DFQATT and CDR2 is SNEGSKA (reference sequence). This CDR3 is built from 15 residues. Here the CDR3 reads CSARGQGSFNYGYTF. The CDR3 nucleotides are TGCAGTGCCAGAGGGCAGGGCTCATTTAACTATGGCTACACCTTC.

The gene calls are TRBV3-1 and TRBJ2-3; D possibly corresponds to TRBD2 (6 bases). V lost 3 bases, J lost 3 bases, and 13 bases lay in between. Germline V lookup: CDR1 LGHDT, CDR2 YNNKEL (reference sequence). This CDR3 spans 15 amino acids. The CDR3 reads CASSHGDLRTDTQYF. The CDR3 DNA reads as TGTGCCAGCAGCCATGGGGACTTAAGAACAGATACGCAGTATTTT.

This clonotype was observed at least ten times. The chain is built from TRBV30 and TRBJ2-1; 9 positions agree with TRBD1. CDR1 and CDR2 (germline): GTSNPN, SVGIG (reference sequence). This CDR3 has 13 residues. The CDR3 loop is CAITGGLRNEQFF. CDR3 DNA sequence: TGTGCTATTACAGGGGGCTTAAGGAATGAGCAGTTCTTC.

This clonotype turned up a few times. The chain is built from TRBV30 and TRBJ2-3; D remains unclear. V was cut by 0 bases and J by 4 bases, with 11 bases left in between. Germline V gives CDR1 GTSNPN, CDR2 SVGIG (reference sequence). This CDR3 spans 14 amino acids. The CDR3 reads CAWSVRVSADTQYF. The CDR3 nucleotides read TGTGCCTGGAGTGTACGTGTATCGGCAGATACGCAGTATTTT.

This clonotype appeared many times. The chain is built from TRBV20-1 and TRBJ1-1; TRBD1 aligns across 9 bases. The CDR3 is 12 residues long. Per germline, CDR1 DFQATT and CDR2 SNEGSKA (reference sequence). CDR3 bases: TGCCTGATGGGACAGGGAAGGACTGAAGCTTTCTTT. Protein: CLMGQGRTEAFF.

This clonotype appeared a few times. The chain employs TRBV27 and TRBJ2-5; the D gene could be TRBD1 or TRBD2 (5 bases each). The CDR3 loop spans 17 amino acids. Germline V gene sequence: CDR1 MNHEY, CDR2 SMNVEV (reference sequence). Trimming took off 0 bases at V and 7 bases at J, with 21 bases between the two ends. This chain's CDR3 is CASSLSPPWGPLGTQYF. The CDR3 coding sequence is TGTGCCAGCAGTTTATCCCCCCCTTGGGGACCGCTGGGGACCCAGTACTTC.

This clonotype was recorded a few times. One base away lies a much larger clone, so this may be a sequencing read error. The chain joins TRBV18 to TRBJ2-2; D remains ambiguous. This CDR3 comprises 16 residues. The germline V gene has CDR1 KGHSH and CDR2 LQKENI. With 3 bases removed from V and 5 bases from J, the gap between germline ends came to 16 bases. CDR3 amino acids: CASSPPAAGWTGELFF. CDR3 nucleotides: TGTGCCAGCTCACCTCCGGCGGCAGGCTGGACCGGGGAGCTGTTTTTT.

The sample holds many counts of this clonotype. This sequence joins TRBV10-1 and TRBJ2-7, with 8 bases fitting TRBD2. J was trimmed by 5 bases and V by 5 bases; bases with no gene match: 8. The CDR3 contains 14 residues. Germline CDR1 and CDR2: WNHNN and SYGVQD (reference sequence). CDR3 bases: TGCGCCAGCAGTCGGAGCGGGAGTTTAAACGAGCAGTACTTC. This gives the protein CASSRSGSLNEQYF.

In its sample, this clonotype was seen once. Likely a read error: the CDR3 ends without its conserved phenylalanine or tryptophan. J is TRBJ1-5 and V is TRBV12-3 or TRBV12-4; 9 nucleotides match TRBD1. The CDR3 consists of 14 residues. V lost 5 bases, J lost 4 bases, and 3 bases stayed unmatched. CDR3 protein: CASSPGQGNQPQHL. The CDR3 DNA reads as TGTGCCAGCAGTCCGGGACAGGGAAATCAGCCCCAGCATCTT.

This clonotype occurred many times. The J gene is TRBJ2-1, the V gene TRBV3-1, with 8 bases identical to TRBD2. The CDR3 runs 15 residues. Germline assignment: CDR1 LGHDT and CDR2 YNNKEL (reference sequence). V was pared by 8 bases and J by 5 bases, with 11 bases of the junction left unmatched. In DNA form, the CDR3 reads TGTGCCAGCGGTCTGGGCGGGAGGCCCAACAATGAGCAGTTCTTC. Translated, it gives CASGLGGRPNNEQFF.

The sample holds many counts of this clonotype. The J gene is TRBJ2-7, the V gene TRBV28, with D uncertain. The CDR3 covers 14 residues. V was shortened by 8 bases and J by 3 bases, with 17 bases between the two germline ends. Germline CDR1 MDHEN, CDR2 SYDVKM. DNA of the CDR3: TGTGCCAGCCTGGGGAAGGGTGACGGCTACGAGCAGTACTTC. Residues: CASLGKGDGYEQYF.

This clonotype was found many times. The CDR3 nucleotides are TGCAGTGCTAGTTCATCGGGACAGGGGAATTCACCCCTCCACTTT. This gives the protein CSASSSGQGNSPLHF. The J gene is TRBJ1-6, the V gene TRBV20-1; 10 nucleotides agree with TRBD1. J gave up 7 bases and V 3 bases, and 6 bases lay outside the gene matches. This CDR3 is 15 amino acids long. Germline assignment: CDR1 DFQATT and CDR2 SNEGSKA (reference sequence).

This clonotype was seen ten or more times. The chain couples TRBV6-2 or TRBV6-3 to TRBJ1-2; D call uncertain. Trimming stripped 8 bases from V and 3 bases from J, with 13 bases between. The V gene's germline CDR1 is MNHEY and CDR2 SVGEGT. The CDR3 is 13 amino acids. The CDR3 DNA follows: TGTGCCAGCGCCGGACGGCCACACTATGGCTACACCTTC. It codes for CASAGRPHYGYTF.